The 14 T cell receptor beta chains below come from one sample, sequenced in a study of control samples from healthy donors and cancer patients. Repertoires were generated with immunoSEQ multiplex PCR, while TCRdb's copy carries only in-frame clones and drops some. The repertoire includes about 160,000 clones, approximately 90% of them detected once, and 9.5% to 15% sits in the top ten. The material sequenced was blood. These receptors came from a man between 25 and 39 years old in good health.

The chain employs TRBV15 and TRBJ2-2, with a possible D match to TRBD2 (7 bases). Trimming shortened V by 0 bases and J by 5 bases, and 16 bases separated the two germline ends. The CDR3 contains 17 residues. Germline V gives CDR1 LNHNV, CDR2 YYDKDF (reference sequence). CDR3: CATSRDMGGLRTGELFF. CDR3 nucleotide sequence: TGTGCCACCAGCAGAGATATGGGGGGGCTGAGAACCGGGGAGCTGTTTTTT.

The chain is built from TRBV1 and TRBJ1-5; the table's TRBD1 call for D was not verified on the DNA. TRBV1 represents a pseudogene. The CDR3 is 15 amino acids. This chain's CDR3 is CTSSLLDRGVEPQHF. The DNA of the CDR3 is TGCACCAGCAGTCTATTAGACAGGGGGGTCGAGCCCCAGCATTTT.

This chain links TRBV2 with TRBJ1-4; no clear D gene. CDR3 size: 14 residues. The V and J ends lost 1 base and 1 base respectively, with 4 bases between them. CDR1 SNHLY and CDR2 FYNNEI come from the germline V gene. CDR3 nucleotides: TGTGCCAGCAGTGAAGGTGGAACTAATGAAAAACTGTTTTTT. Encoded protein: CASSEGGTNEKLFF.

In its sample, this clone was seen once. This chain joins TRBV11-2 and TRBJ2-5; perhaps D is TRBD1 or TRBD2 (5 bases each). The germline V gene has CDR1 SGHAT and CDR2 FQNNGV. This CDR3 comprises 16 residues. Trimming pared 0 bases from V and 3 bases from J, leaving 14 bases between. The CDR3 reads CASSLEGLGREETQYF. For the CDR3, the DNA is TGTGCCAGCAGCTTAGAGGGGTTGGGGCGGGAAGAGACCCAGTACTTC.

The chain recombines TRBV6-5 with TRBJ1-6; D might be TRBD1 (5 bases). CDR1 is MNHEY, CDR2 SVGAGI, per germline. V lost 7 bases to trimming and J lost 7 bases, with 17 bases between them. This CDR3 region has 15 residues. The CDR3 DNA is TGTGCCAGCACTTTACGGGGGACTGCCAATTCACCCCTCCACTTT. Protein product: CASTLRGTANSPLHF.

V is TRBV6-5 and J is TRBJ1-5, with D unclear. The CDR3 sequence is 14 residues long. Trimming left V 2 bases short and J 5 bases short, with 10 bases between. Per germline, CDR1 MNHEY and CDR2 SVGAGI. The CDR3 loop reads CASSYGLGDQPQHF. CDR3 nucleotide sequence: TGTGCCAGCAGTTACGGACTGGGCGATCAGCCCCAGCATTTT.

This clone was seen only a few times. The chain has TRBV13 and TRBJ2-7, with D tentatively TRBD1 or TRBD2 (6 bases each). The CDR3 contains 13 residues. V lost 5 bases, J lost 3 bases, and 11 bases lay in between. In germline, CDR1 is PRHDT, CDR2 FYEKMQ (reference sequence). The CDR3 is CASSRRDIYEQYF. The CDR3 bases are TGTGCCAGCAGCCGGCGGGACATCTACGAGCAGTACTTC.

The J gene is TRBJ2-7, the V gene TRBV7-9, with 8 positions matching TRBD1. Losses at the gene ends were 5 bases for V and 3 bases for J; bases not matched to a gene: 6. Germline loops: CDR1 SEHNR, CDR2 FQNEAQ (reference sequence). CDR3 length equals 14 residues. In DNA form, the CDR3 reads TGTGCCAGCAGCGATAGGGACAGGATCTACGAGCAGTACTTC. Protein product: CASSDRDRIYEQYF. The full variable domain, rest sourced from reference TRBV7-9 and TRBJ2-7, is DTGVSQNPRHKITKRGQNVTFRCDPISEHNRLYWYRQTLGQGPEFLTYFQNEAQLEKSRLLSDRFSAERPKGSFSTLEIQRTEQGDSAMYLCASSDRDRIYEQYFGPGTRLTVT.

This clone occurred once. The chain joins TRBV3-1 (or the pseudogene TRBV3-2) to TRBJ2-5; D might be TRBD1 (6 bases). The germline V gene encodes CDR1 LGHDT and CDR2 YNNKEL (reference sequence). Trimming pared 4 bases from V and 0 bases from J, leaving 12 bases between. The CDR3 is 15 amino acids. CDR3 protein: CASSLLWTDQETQYF. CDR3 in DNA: TGTGCCAGCAGCCTCCTCTGGACAGACCAAGAGACCCAGTACTTC.

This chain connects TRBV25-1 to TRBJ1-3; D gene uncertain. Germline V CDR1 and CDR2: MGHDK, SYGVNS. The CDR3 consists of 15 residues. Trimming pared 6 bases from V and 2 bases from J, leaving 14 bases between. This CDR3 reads CASSVGFGPGNTIYF. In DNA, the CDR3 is TGTGCCAGCAGCGTAGGTTTCGGTCCTGGAAACACCATATATTTT.

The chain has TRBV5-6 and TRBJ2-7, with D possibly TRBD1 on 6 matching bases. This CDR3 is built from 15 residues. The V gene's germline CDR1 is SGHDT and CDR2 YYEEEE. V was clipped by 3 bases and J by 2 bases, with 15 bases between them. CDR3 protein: CASSSIRDTAYEQYF. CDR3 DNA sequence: TGTGCCAGCAGCTCCATTCGGGACACCGCCTACGAGCAGTACTTC.

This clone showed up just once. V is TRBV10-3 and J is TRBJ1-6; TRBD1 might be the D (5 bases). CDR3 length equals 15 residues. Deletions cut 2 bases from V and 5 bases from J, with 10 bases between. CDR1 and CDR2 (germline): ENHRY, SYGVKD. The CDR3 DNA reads TGTGCCATCAGTGAGGCTGACAGAGATAATTCACCCCTCCACTTT. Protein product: CAISEADRDNSPLHF.

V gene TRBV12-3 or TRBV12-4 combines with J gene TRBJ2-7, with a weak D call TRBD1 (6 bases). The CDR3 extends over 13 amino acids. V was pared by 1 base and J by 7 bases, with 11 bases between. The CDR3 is CASSLVGAGEQYF. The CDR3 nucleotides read TGTGCCAGCAGTTTAGTGGGGGCTGGGGAGCAGTACTTC.

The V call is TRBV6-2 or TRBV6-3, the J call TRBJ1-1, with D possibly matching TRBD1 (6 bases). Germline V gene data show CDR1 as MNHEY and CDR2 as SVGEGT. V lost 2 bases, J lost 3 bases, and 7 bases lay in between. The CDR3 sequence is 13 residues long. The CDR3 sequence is CASSYKGDTEAFF. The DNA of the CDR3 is TGTGCCAGCAGTTACAAGGGGGACACTGAAGCTTTCTTT.